A selection of T cell receptor beta chains follows, all from one sample in a study of T cells expressing NK-cell markers. TCRdb reprocessed the 5' RACE reads, keeping one entry per CDR3 protein, no DNA. The clone table shows 350,000 to 400,000 distinct CDR3 sequences, with the ten largest holding roughly 10%. Source material: blood T cells: a sorted CD56 or NKG2C T cell subset, CD4+ or CD8+ T cells, or bulk PBMC T cells (not recorded which). The source of these receptors is a woman in her forties or fifties in good health. Each CDR3 is given with its conserved first and last residue.

j_call,v_call,cdr3_aa
TRBJ2-3,TRBV2,CASSDPRKSDTQYF
TRBJ2-1,TRBV7-8,CASSLVGPGGGNEQFF
TRBJ2-5,TRBV18,CASSSSRTVEETQYF
TRBJ1-1,TRBV12-3/TRBV12-4,CASSFSEKKAFF
TRBJ2-3,TRBV11-3,CASSLDGTALDTDTQYF
TRBJ2-2,TRBV6-1,CASSEWRQGTGELFF
TRBJ1-2,TRBV20-1,CSARGDRGGGYTF
TRBJ2-7,TRBV5-1,CASSEQGDYEQYF
TRBJ1-2,TRBV29-1,CSAEGGLINYGYTF
TRBJ2-1,TRBV10-3,CAISPSGTNEQFF
TRBJ2-7,TRBV13,CASSFGSAEQYF
TRBJ1-1,TRBV7-2,CASSLWATGGQLNTEAFF
TRBJ2-1,TRBV29-1,CSVRSGTSGSDEQFF
TRBJ1-4,TRBV7-8,CASTKEATNEKLFF
TRBJ2-2,TRBV28,CASSRMGGTGELFF
TRBJ1-1,TRBV2,CASSLRQGRTEAFF
TRBJ1-6,TRBV12-3/TRBV12-4,CASTAFYNSPLHF
TRBJ2-5,TRBV9,CASSGPQSGWETQYF
TRBJ1-1,TRBV28,CASSSGRQEAFF
TRBJ1-2,TRBV12-3/TRBV12-4,CASSIRQATTNYGYTF
TRBJ2-1,TRBV10-3,CAISESLGLNEQFF
TRBJ2-1,TRBV24-1,CATSRLDSVRNEQFF
TRBJ2-3,TRBV3-1,CASSQATGEDTQYF
TRBJ2-3,TRBV5-1,CASSTSGSPDTQYF
TRBJ1-5,TRBV20-1,CSVGRIHQPQHF
TRBJ2-3,TRBV4-2,CASSFLAGAPVQYF
TRBJ1-2,TRBV4-2,CASSQGTGDVGYTF
TRBJ2-7,TRBV6-5,CASSYTPGLGYEQYF
TRBJ2-1,TRBV20-1,CSATFYNEQFF
TRBJ1-1,TRBV12-3/TRBV12-4,CASSSAGRSGTEAFF
TRBJ2-7,TRBV7-2,CASSLNSGRSHEQYF
TRBJ2-5,TRBV20-1,CSARDLGIEETQFF
TRBJ1-2,TRBV12-3/TRBV12-4,CASSGQGILKGYTF
TRBJ2-2,TRBV7-3,CASSLTGLSNTGELFF
TRBJ1-5,TRBV19,CASSIGRNQPQHF
TRBJ1-6,TRBV3-1,CASSPDNGLTSPLHF
TRBJ2-2,TRBV10-3,CANGLEGTGELFF
TRBJ2-5,TRBV20-1,CSARDGGRVQETQYF
TRBJ2-5,TRBV7-8,CASSFGLAGVPVGTQYF
TRBJ2-1,TRBV11-2,CASSEWGPNEQFF
TRBJ2-2,TRBV4-2,CASSLSRANTGELFF
TRBJ2-2,TRBV7-9,CASSLALRELFF
TRBJ2-3,TRBV6-5,CASRKDRLADTQYF
TRBJ2-7,TRBV6-5,CAARRWSDEQYF
TRBJ1-2,TRBV25-1,CASRDVGGGHF
TRBJ2-2,TRBV4-1,CASSLWSSGNTGELFF
TRBJ2-7,TRBV5-1,CASSLGSGLAEIYEQYF